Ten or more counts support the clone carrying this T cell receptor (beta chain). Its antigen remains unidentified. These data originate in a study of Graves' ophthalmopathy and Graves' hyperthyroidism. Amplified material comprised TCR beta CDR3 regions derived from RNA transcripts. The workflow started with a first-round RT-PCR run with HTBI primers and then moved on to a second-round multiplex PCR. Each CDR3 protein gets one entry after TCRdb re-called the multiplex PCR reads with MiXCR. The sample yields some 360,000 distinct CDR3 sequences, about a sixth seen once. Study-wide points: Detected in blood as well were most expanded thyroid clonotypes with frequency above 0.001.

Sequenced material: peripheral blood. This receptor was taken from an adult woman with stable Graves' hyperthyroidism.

CDR3 loop: CASSLGQGYTGELFF. Written as DNA, the CDR3 is TGTGCCAGCAGTTTAGGACAGGGCTACACCGGGGAGCTGTTTTTT. This sequence joins TRBV12-3 or TRBV12-4 and TRBJ2-2; 7 positions agree with TRBD1. J was trimmed by 3 bases and V by 1 base; bases with no gene match: 2. This CDR3 contains 15 residues.